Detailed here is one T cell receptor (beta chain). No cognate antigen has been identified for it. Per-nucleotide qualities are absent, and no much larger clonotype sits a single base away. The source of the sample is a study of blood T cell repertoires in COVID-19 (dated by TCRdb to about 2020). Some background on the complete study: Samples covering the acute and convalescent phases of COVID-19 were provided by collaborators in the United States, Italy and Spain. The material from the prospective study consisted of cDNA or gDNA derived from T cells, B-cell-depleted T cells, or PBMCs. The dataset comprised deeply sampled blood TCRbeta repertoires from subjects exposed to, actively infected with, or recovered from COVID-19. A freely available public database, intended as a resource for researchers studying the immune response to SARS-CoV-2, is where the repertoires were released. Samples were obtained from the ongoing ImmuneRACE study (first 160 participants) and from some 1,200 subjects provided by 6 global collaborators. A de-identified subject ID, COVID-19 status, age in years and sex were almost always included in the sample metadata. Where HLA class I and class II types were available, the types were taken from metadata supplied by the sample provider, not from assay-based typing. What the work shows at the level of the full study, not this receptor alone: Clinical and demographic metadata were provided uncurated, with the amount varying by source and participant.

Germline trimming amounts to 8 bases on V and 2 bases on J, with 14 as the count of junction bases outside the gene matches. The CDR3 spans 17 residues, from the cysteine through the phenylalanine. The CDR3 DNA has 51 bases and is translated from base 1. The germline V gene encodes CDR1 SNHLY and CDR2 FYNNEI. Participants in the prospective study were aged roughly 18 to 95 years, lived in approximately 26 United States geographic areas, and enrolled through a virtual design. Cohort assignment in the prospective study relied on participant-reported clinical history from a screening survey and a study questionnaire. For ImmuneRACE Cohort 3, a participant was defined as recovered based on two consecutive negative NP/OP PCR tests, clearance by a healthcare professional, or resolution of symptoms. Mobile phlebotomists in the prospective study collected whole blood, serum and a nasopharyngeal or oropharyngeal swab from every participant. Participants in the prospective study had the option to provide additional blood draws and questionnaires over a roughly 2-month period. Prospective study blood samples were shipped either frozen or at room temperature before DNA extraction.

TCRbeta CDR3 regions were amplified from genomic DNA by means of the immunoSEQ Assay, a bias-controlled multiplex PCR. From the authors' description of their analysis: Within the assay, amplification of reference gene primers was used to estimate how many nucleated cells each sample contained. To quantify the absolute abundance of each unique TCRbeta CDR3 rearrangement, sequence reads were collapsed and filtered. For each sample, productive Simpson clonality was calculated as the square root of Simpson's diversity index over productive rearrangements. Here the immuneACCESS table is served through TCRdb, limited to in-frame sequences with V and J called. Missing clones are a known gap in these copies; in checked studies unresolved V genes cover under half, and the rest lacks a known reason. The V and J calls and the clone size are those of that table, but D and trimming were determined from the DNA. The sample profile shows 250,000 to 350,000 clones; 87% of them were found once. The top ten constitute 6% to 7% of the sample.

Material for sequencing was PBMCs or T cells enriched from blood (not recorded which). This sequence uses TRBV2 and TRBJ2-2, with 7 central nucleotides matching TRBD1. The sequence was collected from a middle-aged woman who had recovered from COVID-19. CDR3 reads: CASYGPPDRINTGELFF. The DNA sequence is TGTGCCAGCTACGGACCCCCGGACAGGATTAACACCGGGGAGCTGTTTTTT.